The clone carrying this TCR beta chain came up once. This sample is drawn from a study of technical replicates of blood from a handful of donors. The data were produced by immunoSEQ multiplex PCR, yet TCRdb's version contains in-frame clones alone and is incomplete. The repertoire holds over 90,000 clones, about 95% seen once, with 0.2% to 0.25% in the top ten. The CDR3 loop spans 18 amino acids. This chain links TRBV21-1 with TRBJ1-1. TRBV21-1 is an annotated pseudogene. The sequencing input was T cells isolated from PBMCs. The TCR comes from a human donor in good health. The CDR3 nucleotides are TGTGCCAGCAGCAAAGCGTTATCAGAGGCCTACATGAACACTGAAGCTTTCTTT. Residues: CASSKALSEAYMNTEAFF.